These 32 T cell receptor beta chains were sequenced from one sample in a study of PD-L1 blockade in urothelial cancer (TCRdb year 2017). What this sample's time point label stands for: pretreatment peripheral blood. To prepare the library, the immunoSEQ multiplex PCR assay was applied. Not all clones reach the TCRdb copy of this immuneACCESS table, which keeps in-frame sequences only. Checked studies attribute under half of the gap to unresolved V genes and leave the rest unexplained. This sample gives 90,000 or so clones in total; roughly 90% of them show up just once. 0.85% to 1% of the sample belongs to the ten largest clones. The sample in question was PBMCs, obtained around atezolizumab (anti-PD-L1) treatment. These TCRs come from a woman older than 75 with urothelial cancer.

The chain combines TRBV28 with TRBJ2-7, with 9 bases aligning to TRBD2. Germline CDR1 is MDHEN and CDR2 is SYDVKM. Trimming cost V 2 bases and J 0 bases; bases outside gene matches: 2. The CDR3 totals 15 residues. CDR3 bases: TGTGCCAGCAGTTTACGACTAGCGGACTCCTACGAGCAGTACTTC. Protein: CASSLRLADSYEQYF.

This clone occurred once. V is TRBV7-3 and J is TRBJ2-4; 9 nucleotides line up with TRBD2. V gave up 2 bases and J gave up 2 bases; unmatched junction bases: 10. Germline CDR1 is SGHTA and CDR2 is FQGTGA. There are 18 residues in the CDR3. The CDR3, as DNA: TGTGCCAGCAGCTTACCCGCTAGCGGGACTGCGTCCAAAAACATTCAGTACTTC. As protein: CASSLPASGTASKNIQYF.

The chain carries TRBV5-1 and TRBJ2-1, with a possible D match to TRBD1 (5 bases). Germline CDR1 reads SGHRS; CDR2 reads YFSETQ. The CDR3 runs to 16 residues. Deletions cut 3 bases from V and 0 bases from J, with 13 bases between. CDR3 DNA sequence: TGCGCCAGCAGCTCACAGCCCCAGGGCTCCTACAATGAGCAGTTCTTC. Translated: CASSSQPQGSYNEQFF.

The chain employs TRBV5-1 and TRBJ1-4, with 9 bases matching TRBD1. The V and J ends lost 2 bases and 7 bases, in that order; junction bases with no gene match: 3. Germline-derived CDR1 and CDR2 are SGHRS and YFSETQ. This CDR3 has 14 amino acids. The CDR3 region is CASSLQGAGEKLFF. CDR3 DNA sequence: TGCGCCAGCAGCTTACAGGGGGCTGGTGAAAAACTGTTTTTT. Complete variable domain (other parts from reference TRBV5-1 and TRBJ1-4): KAGVTQTPRYLIKTRGQQVTLSCSPISGHRSVSWYQQTPGQGLQFLFEYFSETQRNKGNFPGRFSGRQFSNSRSEMNVSTLELGDSALYLCASSLQGAGEKLFFGSGTQLSVL.

The chain is built from TRBV4-2 and TRBJ2-7; TRBD2 matches at 7 bases. There are 15 residues in the CDR3. V trimming: 0 bases; J trimming: 2 bases; junction bases outside the gene matches: 4. Per germline, CDR1 LGHNA and CDR2 YNFKEQ. CDR3: CASSQDIAGPYEQYF. The CDR3 DNA reads TGTGCCAGCAGCCAAGATATAGCGGGCCCCTACGAGCAGTACTTC.

The rearrangement uses TRBV6-1 and TRBJ1-5; weak D call: TRBD1 (5 bases). From germline, CDR1 is MNHNS and CDR2 SASEGT. This CDR3 has 15 residues. Trimming cost V 5 bases and J 0 bases, with 11 bases left between them. The CDR3 region is CASSFQGYSNQPQHF. The DNA for the CDR3 is TGTGCCAGCAGTTTCCAGGGTTATAGCAATCAGCCCCAGCATTTT.

This sequence joins TRBV28 and TRBJ2-1; 7 positions agree with TRBD1. Germline CDR1 is MDHEN and CDR2 is SYDVKM. V dropped 6 bases and J dropped 4; count of bases not matched to a gene: 6. The CDR3 runs to 14 residues. The CDR3 DNA sequence: TGTGCCAGCAGAACCACAGGGGCTTACAATGAGCAGTTCTTC. It translates to CASRTTGAYNEQFF.

This rearrangement joins TRBV5-4 to TRBJ1-1; possible D gene TRBD1, 5 bases. Germline values: CDR1 SGHNT, CDR2 YYREEE (reference sequence). This CDR3 has 15 residues. V was clipped by 4 bases and J by 1 base, with 14 bases between them. CDR3 residues: CASSPGGGKNTEAFF. CDR3 DNA: TGTGCCAGCAGCCCAGGCGGGGGGAAGAACACTGAAGCTTTCTTT.

This chain connects TRBV28 to TRBJ2-1; 7 bases line up with TRBD2. Germline V gene sequence: CDR1 MDHEN, CDR2 SYDVKM. The CDR3 extends over 19 amino acids. J gave up 6 bases and V 5 bases, and 22 bases lay outside the gene matches. The CDR3 region is CASSPLTGVLAGVPNEQFF. In DNA form, the CDR3 reads TGTGCCAGCAGTCCTCTCACGGGCGTTTTGGCGGGAGTCCCCAATGAGCAGTTCTTC.

The rearrangement links TRBV27 to TRBJ1-1; TRBD1 might be the D (6 bases). The CDR3 loop spans 15 amino acids. Germline V gene data show CDR1 as MNHEY and CDR2 as SMNVEV (reference sequence). Trimming took 0 bases from V and 4 from J, leaving 12 bases between them. CDR3 protein: CASSLSPGAVTEAFF. CDR3 DNA sequence: TGTGCCAGCAGTTTATCACCAGGGGCAGTCACTGAAGCTTTCTTT.

V is TRBV9 and J is TRBJ2-3; D gene uncertain. Trimming stripped 3 bases from V and 2 bases from J, with 4 bases between. The CDR3 extends over 12 amino acids. Germline assignment: CDR1 SGDLS and CDR2 YYNGEE. CDR3 DNA sequence: TGTGCCAGCAGCGCCTACACAGATACGCAGTATTTT. Residues: CASSAYTDTQYF.

The gene calls are TRBV7-9 and TRBJ2-1; TRBD2 matches at 11 bases. CDR3 length equals 18 residues. Germline V CDR1 and CDR2: SEHNR, FQNEAQ (reference sequence). V lost 6 bases and J lost 4; bases outside the gene matches: 14. The CDR3 is CASSYPTLTSGVYNEQFF. As DNA, the CDR3 is TGTGCCAGCAGTTACCCAACTTTGACTAGCGGGGTTTACAATGAGCAGTTCTTC.

The chain links TRBV5-1 to TRBJ1-2; D unresolved. Deletions cut 0 bases from V and 4 bases from J, with 13 bases between. Germline V gene sequence: CDR1 SGHRS, CDR2 YFSETQ. CDR3 size: 15 residues. CDR3 sequence reads: CASSLAPGAVYGYTF. In DNA, the CDR3 is TGCGCCAGCAGCTTGGCGCCTGGCGCGGTCTATGGCTACACCTTC.

The chain is built from TRBV18 and TRBJ2-3; weak D call: TRBD1 (6 bases). CDR3 length equals 14 residues. Between the trimmed V and J ends, which lost 3 bases and 2 bases, there was a span of 9 bases. Per the germline V gene, CDR1 is KGHSH and CDR2 is LQKENI. CDR3 DNA sequence: TGTGCCAGCTCACCGGACAGACCCACAGATACGCAGTATTTT. Its translation is CASSPDRPTDTQYF.

The genes are TRBV9 and TRBJ2-1; a possible D gene is TRBD2 (6 bases). The CDR3 is made up of 15 amino acids. Germline lookup yields CDR1 SGDLS and CDR2 YYNGEE. The V and J ends lost 0 bases and 2 bases respectively, with 9 bases between them. CDR3 residues: CASSVAGEAYNEQFF. As DNA, the CDR3 is TGTGCCAGCAGCGTAGCGGGAGAGGCCTACAATGAGCAGTTCTTC.

In its sample, this clone was seen a few times. This rearrangement joins TRBV7-3 to TRBJ2-5; TRBD1 might be the D (6 bases). CDR3 length equals 15 residues. Trimming took 0 bases from V and 3 from J, leaving 11 bases between them. CDR1 is SGHTA, CDR2 FQGTGA, per germline. CDR3 nucleotides: TGTGCCAGCAGCTTAACGGGGGCGGCAGAAGAGACCCAGTACTTC. This sequence encodes CASSLTGAAEETQYF.

CDR3 sequence: CASSLAQGLSGYTF. The CDR3 bases are TGCGCCAGCAGCTTGGCTCAGGGTTTGAGTGGCTACACCTTC. The chain is built from TRBV5-1 and TRBJ1-2; D possibly corresponds to TRBD1 (5 bases). This CDR3 contains 14 residues. In germline, CDR1 is SGHRS, CDR2 YFSETQ. The V end lost 0 bases, the J end lost 7 bases, and 13 bases lay between the germline ends.

This chain joins TRBV19 and TRBJ2-7, with 9 bases matching TRBD1. Germline V gives CDR1 LNHDA, CDR2 SQIVND (reference sequence). The CDR3 runs to 16 residues. V trimming: 5 bases; J trimming: 3 bases; junction bases outside the gene matches: 11. This CDR3 is CASSSSTGTGSYEQYF. The CDR3 DNA is TGTGCCAGTAGTTCCTCCACCGGGACAGGGAGCTACGAGCAGTACTTC.

This clone was seen only a few times. The chain links TRBV28 to TRBJ1-2; 8 nucleotides agree with TRBD1. Losses at the gene ends were 10 bases for V and 0 bases for J; bases not matched to a gene: 4. Germline V lookup: CDR1 MDHEN, CDR2 SYDVKM. This CDR3 comprises 13 residues. The CDR3 DNA reads as TGTGCCATCATGACAGGGGCTAACTATGGCTACACCTTC. This encodes CAIMTGANYGYTF.

The chain employs TRBV15 and TRBJ1-1; D unclear. The germline V gene has CDR1 LNHNV and CDR2 YYDKDF (reference sequence). The CDR3 extends over 15 amino acids. Trimming shortened V by 0 bases and J by 4 bases, and 12 bases separated the two germline ends. The CDR3 region has the DNA TGTGCCACCAGCAGAGACCGGGGAATGGGCACTGAAGCTTTCTTT. This sequence encodes CATSRDRGMGTEAFF. Together with reference TRBV15 and TRBJ1-1, the CDR3 gives the full variable domain: DAMVIQNPRYQVTQFGKPVTLSCSQTLNHNVMYWYQQKSSQAPKLLFHYYDKDFNNEADTPDNFQSRRPNTSFCFLDIRSPGLGDTAMYLCATSRDRGMGTEAFFGQGTRLTVV.

V usage is TRBV19 and J usage is TRBJ1-1; TRBD1 agrees at 11 bases. Germline lookup yields CDR1 LNHDA and CDR2 SQIVND (reference sequence). CDR3 length equals 16 residues. Germline trimming cut 5 bases from V and 2 bases from J; bases unmatched to any gene: 7. CDR3 residues: CASSRRTGGLNTEAFF. CDR3 sequence (DNA): TGTGCCAGTAGTCGACGGACAGGGGGCCTAAACACTGAAGCTTTCTTT.

The chain combines TRBV5-6 with TRBJ2-1, with D possibly TRBD1 on 5 matching bases. The ends were cut back, 0 bases at V and 1 base at J, with 5 bases in the middle. This CDR3 region has 14 residues. Per the germline V gene, CDR1 is SGHDT and CDR2 is YYEEEE. The CDR3 protein is CASSLGQSYNEQFF. The CDR3 region has the DNA TGTGCCAGCAGCTTGGGACAGTCCTACAATGAGCAGTTCTTC.

V and J are TRBV9 and TRBJ2-1, with unresolved D. Germline lookup yields CDR1 SGDLS and CDR2 YYNGEE. Trimming stripped 4 bases from V and 0 bases from J, with 11 bases between. The CDR3 has 15 residues. The CDR3 loop is CASSPTLLSYNEQFF. The CDR3 DNA reads as TGTGCCAGCAGCCCGACTCTTCTCTCCTACAATGAGCAGTTCTTC.

The chain uses TRBV28 and TRBJ2-7; perhaps TRBD2 as D (6 bases). This CDR3 is built from 14 residues. Deletions cut 7 bases from V and 2 bases from J, with 15 bases between. Germline V gene sequence: CDR1 MDHEN, CDR2 SYDVKM. The CDR3 spells CASKGGGVPYEQYF. CDR3 nucleotide sequence: TGTGCCAGCAAAGGCGGAGGGGTACCCTACGAGCAGTACTTC.

The CDR3 region has the DNA TGTGCCAGCAGCGTAGGACTGCCACCCTCCTACAATGAGCAGTTCTTC. Its translation: CASSVGLPPSYNEQFF. The J gene is TRBJ2-1, the V gene TRBV9; no definite D call. This CDR3 has 16 residues. Looked up from germline, CDR1 is SGDLS and CDR2 is YYNGEE. The V gene lost 0 bases and the J gene lost 0 bases, with 10 bases spanning the gap.

This clone was detected only once. This chain links TRBV11-2 with TRBJ2-5, with 10 bases aligning to TRBD2. The CDR3 runs to 19 residues. J gave up 2 bases and V 2 bases, and 14 bases lay outside the gene matches. Germline CDR1 and CDR2: SGHAT and FQNNGV. The DNA of the CDR3 is TGTGCCAGCAGCTTACTCCGGACTAGCGGACGCCCCCTTCAAGAGACCCAGTACTTC. Translation: CASSLLRTSGRPLQETQYF. The full variable domain, with the rest looked up from reference TRBV11-2 and TRBJ2-5, is EAGVAQSPRYKIIEKRQSVAFWCNPISGHATLYWYQQILGQGPKLLIQFQNNGVVDDSQLPKDRFSAERLKGVDSTLKIQPAKLEDSAVYLCASSLLRTSGRPLQETQYFGPGTRLLVL.

The chain uses TRBV6-6 and TRBJ2-3; 9 bases line up with TRBD2. The length of the CDR3 is 16 residues. V gave up 0 bases and J gave up 3 bases; unmatched junction bases: 4. The germline gives CDR1 MNHNY, CDR2 SVGAGI (reference sequence). CDR3: CASSYSLAGGTDTQYF. The CDR3 nucleotides read TGTGCCAGCAGTTACTCCTTGGCGGGAGGGACAGATACGCAGTATTTT.

This chain joins TRBV28 and TRBJ1-2; TRBD1 matches at 7 bases. From germline, CDR1 is MDHEN and CDR2 SYDVKM. The CDR3 contains 14 residues. The V and J ends lost 2 bases and 8 bases, in that order; junction bases with no gene match: 8. The CDR3 bases are TGTGCCAGCAGTTTAGTTACGACAGGGCGCGGCTACACCTTC. It translates to CASSLVTTGRGYTF.

This chain joins TRBV11-1 and TRBJ2-1; 10 bases match TRBD2. Germline V CDR1 and CDR2: SGHAT, FQDESV (reference sequence). This CDR3 has 14 residues. V shed 5 bases, J shed 10 bases, and the junction held 8 bases outside the gene matches. The CDR3 reads CASSGRLAGDEQFF. CDR3 bases: TGTGCCAGCAGCGGCCGACTAGCGGGTGACGAGCAGTTCTTC.

The chain joins TRBV28 to TRBJ2-1; a possible D gene is TRBD1 (5 bases). The V end lost 4 bases, the J end lost 8 bases, and 12 bases lay between the germline ends. Per germline, CDR1 MDHEN and CDR2 SYDVKM. The CDR3 runs 13 residues. CDR3 nucleotide sequence: TGTGCCAGCAGTTCCCCCCAGGGCCATGAGCAGTTCTTC. Translation: CASSSPQGHEQFF.

The chain recombines TRBV5-1 with TRBJ2-1; the match to TRBD1 covers 9 bases. The CDR3 extends over 14 amino acids. Germline V gene data show CDR1 as SGHRS and CDR2 as YFSETQ. With V trimmed by 0 bases and J by 9 bases, 4 bases remained unmatched. The CDR3 DNA is TGCGCCAGCAGCTTGGACGGGACAGGGCGTGAGCAGTTCTTC. Translating gives CASSLDGTGREQFF. Full variable domain (outside the CDR3, taken from reference TRBV5-1 and TRBJ2-1): KAGVTQTPRYLIKTRGQQVTLSCSPISGHRSVSWYQQTPGQGLQFLFEYFSETQRNKGNFPGRFSGRQFSNSRSEMNVSTLELGDSALYLCASSLDGTGREQFFGPGTRLTVL.

The chain links TRBV2 to TRBJ2-5; 8 bases match TRBD2. CDR1 is SNHLY, CDR2 FYNNEI, per germline. This CDR3 contains 14 residues. After removal of 4 bases from V and 5 bases from J, the junction contained 6 bases not matched to a gene. The CDR3 sequence: CASSVGAGVETQYF. The CDR3 coding sequence is TGTGCCAGCAGTGTAGGAGCGGGAGTGGAGACCCAGTACTTC.